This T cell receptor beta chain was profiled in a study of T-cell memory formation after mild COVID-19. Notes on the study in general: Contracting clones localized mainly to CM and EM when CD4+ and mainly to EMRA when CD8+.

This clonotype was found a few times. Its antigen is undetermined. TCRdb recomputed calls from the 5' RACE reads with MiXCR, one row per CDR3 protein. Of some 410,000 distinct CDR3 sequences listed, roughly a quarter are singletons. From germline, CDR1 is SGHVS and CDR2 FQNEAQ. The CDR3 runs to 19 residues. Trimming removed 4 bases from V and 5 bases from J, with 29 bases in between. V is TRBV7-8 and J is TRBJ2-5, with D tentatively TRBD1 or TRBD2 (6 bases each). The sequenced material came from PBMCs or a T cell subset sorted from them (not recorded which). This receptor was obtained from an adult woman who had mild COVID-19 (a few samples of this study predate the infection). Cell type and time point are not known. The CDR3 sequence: CASSSPGGPSVSPWETQYF. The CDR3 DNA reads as TGTGCCAGCAGCTCACCCGGGGGCCCGTCCGTATCTCCCTGGGAGACCCAGTACTTC.